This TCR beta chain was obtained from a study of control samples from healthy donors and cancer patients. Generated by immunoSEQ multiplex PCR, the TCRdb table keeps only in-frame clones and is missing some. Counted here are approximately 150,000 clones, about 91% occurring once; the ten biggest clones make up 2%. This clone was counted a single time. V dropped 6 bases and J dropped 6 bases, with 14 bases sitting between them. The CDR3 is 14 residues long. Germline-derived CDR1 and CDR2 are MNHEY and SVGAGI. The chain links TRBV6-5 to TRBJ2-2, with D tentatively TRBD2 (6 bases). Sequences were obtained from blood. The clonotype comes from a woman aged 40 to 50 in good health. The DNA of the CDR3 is TGTGCCAGCAGCGGGACTGGAGGCGCCGGGGAGCTGTTTTTT. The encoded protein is CASSGTGGAGELFF.